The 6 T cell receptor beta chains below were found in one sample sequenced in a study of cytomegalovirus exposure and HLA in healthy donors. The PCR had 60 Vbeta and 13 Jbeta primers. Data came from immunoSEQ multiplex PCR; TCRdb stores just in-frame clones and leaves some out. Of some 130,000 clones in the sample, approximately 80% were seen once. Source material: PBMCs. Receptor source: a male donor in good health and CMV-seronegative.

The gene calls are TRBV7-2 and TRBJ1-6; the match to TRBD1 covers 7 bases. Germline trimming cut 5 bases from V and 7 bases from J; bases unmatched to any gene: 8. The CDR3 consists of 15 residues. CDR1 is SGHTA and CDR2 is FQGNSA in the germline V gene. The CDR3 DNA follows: TGTGCCAGCAGCATTTTGACAGGGAAAAATTCACCCCTCCACTTT. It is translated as CASSILTGKNSPLHF.

CDR3: CASSAEDNGELFF. CDR3 in DNA: TGTGCCAGCAGCGCAGAAGATAACGGGGAGCTGTTTTTT. The chain couples TRBV11-2 to TRBJ2-2; D ambiguous. V lost 5 bases and J 7 bases, leaving 11 bases between the germline ends. This CDR3 comprises 13 residues. CDR1 SGHAT and CDR2 FQNNGV come from the germline V gene.

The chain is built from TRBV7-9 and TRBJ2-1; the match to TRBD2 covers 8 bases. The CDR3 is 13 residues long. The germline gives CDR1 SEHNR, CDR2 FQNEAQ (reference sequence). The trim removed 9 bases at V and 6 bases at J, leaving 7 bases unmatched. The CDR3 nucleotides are TGTGCCAGTGGGGTAGCGGGGTCCAATGAGCAGTTCTTC. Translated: CASGVAGSNEQFF.

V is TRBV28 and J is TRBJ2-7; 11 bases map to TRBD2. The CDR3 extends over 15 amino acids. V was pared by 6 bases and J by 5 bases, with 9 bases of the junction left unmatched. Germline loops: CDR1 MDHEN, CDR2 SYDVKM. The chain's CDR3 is CASRSIAGGLNEQYF. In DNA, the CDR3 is TGTGCCAGCAGGTCTATAGCGGGGGGGCTGAACGAGCAGTACTTC.

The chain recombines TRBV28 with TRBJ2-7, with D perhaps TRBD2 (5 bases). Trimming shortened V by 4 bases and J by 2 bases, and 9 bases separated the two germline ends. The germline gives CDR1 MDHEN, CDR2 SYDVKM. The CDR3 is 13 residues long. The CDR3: CASSSPGTYEQYF. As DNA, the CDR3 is TGTGCCAGCAGTTCCCCCGGGACCTACGAGCAGTACTTC.

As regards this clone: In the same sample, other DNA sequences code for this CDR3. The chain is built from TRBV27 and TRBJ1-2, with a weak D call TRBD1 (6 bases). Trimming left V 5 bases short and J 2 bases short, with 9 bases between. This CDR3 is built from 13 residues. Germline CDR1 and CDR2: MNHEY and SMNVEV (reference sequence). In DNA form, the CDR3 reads TGTGCCAGCAGTCCAACAGGGAACTATGGCTACACCTTC. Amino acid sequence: CASSPTGNYGYTF.